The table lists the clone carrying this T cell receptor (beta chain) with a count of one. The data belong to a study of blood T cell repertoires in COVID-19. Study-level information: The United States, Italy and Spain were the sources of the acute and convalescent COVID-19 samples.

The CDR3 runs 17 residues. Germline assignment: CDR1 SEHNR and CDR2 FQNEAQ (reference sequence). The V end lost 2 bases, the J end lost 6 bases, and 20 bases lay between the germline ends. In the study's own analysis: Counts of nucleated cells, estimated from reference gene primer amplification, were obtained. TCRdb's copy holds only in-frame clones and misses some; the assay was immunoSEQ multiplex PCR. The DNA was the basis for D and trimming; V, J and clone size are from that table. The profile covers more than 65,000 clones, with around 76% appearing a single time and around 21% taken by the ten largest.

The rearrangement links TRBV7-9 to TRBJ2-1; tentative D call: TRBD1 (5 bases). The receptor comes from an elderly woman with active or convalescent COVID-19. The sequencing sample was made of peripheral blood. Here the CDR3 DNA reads TGTGCCAGCAGCTTAACTGGCTCCAGGGATCTGAGCAATGAGCAGTTCTTC. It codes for CASSLTGSRDLSNEQFF.